Given below is one T cell receptor (beta chain) in context. V shed 0 bases and J shed 8 bases, with 14 bases lying between them. Germline V lookup: CDR1 MNHEY, CDR2 SVGAGI. CDR3 length: 15 amino acids. The data belong to a study of T cell responses to AZD1222 COVID-19 vaccine. Repertoires were generated with immunoSEQ multiplex PCR, while TCRdb's copy carries only in-frame clones and drops some. The sample holds about 120,000 clones, under 85% seen once. The V and J genes are TRBV6-5 and TRBJ2-1; D is possibly TRBD1 (6 bases). Sequencing used peripheral blood, obtained on day 0 of AZD1222 vaccination. The sequence was collected from an adult in good health. CDR3 loop: CASSYSWTATDEQFF. The CDR3 nucleotides are TGTGCCAGCAGTTACTCGTGGACAGCAACGGATGAGCAGTTCTTC.